The rows below give T cell receptor beta chains drawn from one sample of a study of Graves' ophthalmopathy and Graves' hyperthyroidism. TCRdb itself ran the multiplex PCR reads through MiXCR, one entry per CDR3 protein. The sample carries about 740,000 distinct CDR3 sequences, 35% to 50% recorded once. Sequencing input: peripheral blood. The receptors were sampled from an adult man with Graves' ophthalmopathy. Each CDR3 is given with its conserved first and last residue. Fields, in order: CDR3 protein, CDR3 DNA, D gene, clone size, V gene, J gene. D genes are given only for firm matches. Where a row states a size, it is once, few, many or the class of an expanded clone; other rows omit it.

CDR3aa: CASSGRTAHQETQYF
CDR3nt: TGTGCCAGCAGTGGGCGGACAGCGCATCAAGAGACCCAGTACTTC
d_gene: -
abundance: -
v_gene: TRBV2
j_gene: TRBJ2-5

CDR3aa: CASSVQGTAEAFF
CDR3nt: TGTGCCAGCAGTGTCCAGGGGACGGCTGAAGCTTTCTTT
d_gene: -
abundance: -
v_gene: TRBV2
j_gene: TRBJ1-1

CDR3aa: CATSSGTYGYTF
CDR3nt: TGTGCCACCAGCTCAGGGACTTATGGCTACACCTTC
d_gene: -
abundance: -
v_gene: TRBV15
j_gene: TRBJ1-2

CDR3aa: CSAREDPNEQFF
CDR3nt: TGCAGTGCTAGAGAGGACCCCAATGAGCAGTTCTTC
d_gene: -
abundance: -
v_gene: TRBV20-1
j_gene: TRBJ2-1

CDR3aa: CATSRTDRDRETQYF
CDR3nt: TGTGCCACCAGCAGAACGGACAGGGACCGGGAGACCCAGTACTTC
d_gene: TRBD1
abundance: many
v_gene: TRBV15
j_gene: TRBJ2-5

CDR3aa: CATSDRGFRTDTQYF
CDR3nt: TGTGCCACCAGTGACAGGGGCTTTCGCACAGATACGCAGTATTTT
d_gene: -
abundance: many
v_gene: TRBV24-1
j_gene: TRBJ2-3

CDR3aa: CASRALEGGETQYF
CDR3nt: TGTGCCAGCAGAGCATTGGAGGGCGGTGAGACCCAGTACTTC
d_gene: -
abundance: many
v_gene: TRBV2
j_gene: TRBJ2-5

CDR3aa: CATSRGGAETQYF
CDR3nt: TGTGCCACCAGCAGAGGTGGGGCAGAGACCCAGTACTTC
d_gene: -
abundance: many
v_gene: TRBV15
j_gene: TRBJ2-5

CDR3aa: CASSLEQRTQYF
CDR3nt: TGTGCCAGCAGCTTAGAGCAAAGGACCCAGTACTTC
d_gene: -
abundance: -
v_gene: TRBV7-9
j_gene: TRBJ2-5

CDR3aa: CSARGEGKDNYGYTF
CDR3nt: TGCAGTGCTAGAGGGGAAGGGAAAGATAACTATGGCTACACCTTC
d_gene: -
abundance: -
v_gene: TRBV20-1
j_gene: TRBJ1-2

CDR3aa: CASSLKQGLTEAFF
CDR3nt: TGTGCCAGCAGCTTAAAACAGGGCCTCACTGAAGCTTTCTTT
d_gene: -
abundance: many
v_gene: TRBV7-8
j_gene: TRBJ1-1

CDR3aa: CASSTRGLAGGELFF
CDR3nt: TGTGCCAGCAGCACAAGAGGACTAGCGGGAGGGGAGCTGTTTTTT
d_gene: TRBD2
abundance: few
v_gene: TRBV7-2
j_gene: TRBJ2-2

CDR3aa: CASSLVGGSGNTIYF
CDR3nt: TGTGCCAGCAGCTTAGTCGGGGGCTCTGGAAACACCATATATTTT
d_gene: -
abundance: many
v_gene: TRBV7-8
j_gene: TRBJ1-3

CDR3aa: CASSDPGPMTETQYF
CDR3nt: TGTGCCAGCAGTGATCCGGGACCCATGACAGAGACCCAGTACTTC
d_gene: -
abundance: -
v_gene: TRBV10-3
j_gene: TRBJ2-5

CDR3aa: CASSVDPLAETQYF
CDR3nt: TGTGCCAGCAGCGTAGACCCCTTAGCGGAGACCCAGTACTTC
d_gene: -
abundance: few
v_gene: TRBV9
j_gene: TRBJ2-5

CDR3aa: CASSIAQGQGKRTQYF
CDR3nt: TGTGCCAGTAGTATTGCCCAGGGACAGGGGAAGAGAACCCAGTACTTC
d_gene: TRBD1
abundance: few
v_gene: TRBV19
j_gene: TRBJ2-5

CDR3aa: CASSSQGRGELFF
CDR3nt: TGTGCCAGCAGTTCACAGGGTCGCGGGGAGCTGTTTTTT
d_gene: -
abundance: few
v_gene: TRBV25-1
j_gene: TRBJ2-2

CDR3aa: CASMGLGAGYGYTF
CDR3nt: TGTGCCAGCATGGGTCTGGGGGCCGGCTATGGCTACACCTTC
d_gene: -
abundance: many
v_gene: TRBV2
j_gene: TRBJ1-2

CDR3aa: CSLQGQGNQPQHF
CDR3nt: TGCAGCCTTCAAGGACAGGGCAATCAGCCCCAGCATTTT
d_gene: TRBD1
abundance: -
v_gene: TRBV29-1
j_gene: TRBJ1-5

CDR3aa: CSVSRETQHF
CDR3nt: TGCAGCGTTTCGAGAGAGACCCAGCATTTT
d_gene: -
abundance: -
v_gene: TRBV29-1
j_gene: TRBJ1-5

CDR3aa: CAWSVSYRGYEQYF
CDR3nt: TGTGCCTGGAGTGTAAGCTACAGGGGCTACGAGCAGTACTTC
d_gene: TRBD1
abundance: -
v_gene: TRBV7-9
j_gene: TRBJ2-7

CDR3aa: CSAKVAGLDNSPLHF
CDR3nt: TGCAGTGCTAAGGTGGCCGGGCTAGATAATTCACCCCTCCACTTT
d_gene: -
abundance: -
v_gene: TRBV20-1
j_gene: TRBJ1-6

CDR3aa: CASRRQAPGNQPQHF
CDR3nt: TGTGCCAGCAGACGACAGGCGCCTGGCAATCAGCCCCAGCATTTT
d_gene: -
abundance: -
v_gene: TRBV24-1
j_gene: TRBJ1-5

CDR3aa: CSATSPRPDEQYF
CDR3nt: TGCAGTGCTACCTCCCCTAGACCTGACGAGCAGTACTTC
d_gene: -
abundance: few
v_gene: TRBV20-1
j_gene: TRBJ2-7

CDR3aa: CASSWGLAGTGELVF
CDR3nt: TGTGCCAGCAGCTGGGGACTAGCGGGCACCGGGGAGCTGGTTTTT
d_gene: TRBD2
abundance: -
v_gene: TRBV7-9
j_gene: TRBJ2-2

CDR3aa: CATSTSQGIPFF
CDR3nt: TGTGCCACCAGCACATCTCAGGGGATCCCGTTTTTT
d_gene: -
abundance: many
v_gene: TRBV15
j_gene: TRBJ1-4

CDR3aa: CSARQDRASYEQYF
CDR3nt: TGCAGTGCTAGGCAGGACAGGGCGTCCTACGAGCAGTACTTC
d_gene: TRBD1
abundance: many
v_gene: TRBV20-1
j_gene: TRBJ2-7

CDR3aa: CSVRSMEPAGGDHEQYF
CDR3nt: TGCAGTGTTAGGTCCATGGAGCCAGCGGGAGGGGACCACGAGCAGTACTTC
d_gene: TRBD2
abundance: -
v_gene: TRBV20-1
j_gene: TRBJ2-7

CDR3aa: CASSFKRQTNYGYTF
CDR3nt: TGTGCCAGCAGTTTTAAGAGACAGACCAACTATGGCTACACCTTC
d_gene: -
abundance: -
v_gene: TRBV27
j_gene: TRBJ1-2

CDR3aa: CATEARPGISNQPQHF
CDR3nt: TGTGCCACCGAAGCCAGGCCGGGGATTAGCAATCAGCCCCAGCATTTT
d_gene: -
abundance: many
v_gene: TRBV19
j_gene: TRBJ1-5

CDR3aa: CSVTKIAFQSYEQYF
CDR3nt: TGCAGTGTTACAAAGATAGCGTTCCAATCCTACGAGCAGTACTTC
d_gene: -
abundance: -
v_gene: TRBV20-1
j_gene: TRBJ2-7

CDR3aa: CASSLGTGVRETQYF
CDR3nt: TGTGCCAGCAGCTTAGGGACAGGGGTTCGTGAGACCCAGTACTTC
d_gene: TRBD1
abundance: few
v_gene: TRBV7-3
j_gene: TRBJ2-5

CDR3aa: CASVEEARRGANVLTF
CDR3nt: TGTGCCAGCGTTGAAGAGGCCCGGCGCGGAGCCAACGTCCTGACTTTC
d_gene: -
abundance: -
v_gene: TRBV25-1
j_gene: TRBJ2-6

CDR3aa: CASSSPGRSFGYTF
CDR3nt: TGTGCCAGCAGCTCCCCAGGGAGGTCCTTCGGCTACACCTTC
d_gene: -
abundance: -
v_gene: TRBV7-9
j_gene: TRBJ1-2

CDR3aa: CASSLTTGGDYGYTF
CDR3nt: TGTGCCAGCAGCTTAACGACAGGGGGCGATTATGGCTACACCTTC
d_gene: TRBD1
abundance: many
v_gene: TRBV7-2
j_gene: TRBJ1-2

CDR3aa: CSHQGMNTEAFF
CDR3nt: TGCAGCCATCAGGGTATGAACACTGAAGCTTTCTTT
d_gene: -
abundance: -
v_gene: TRBV29-1
j_gene: TRBJ1-1

CDR3aa: CAISEAGGVAGEQYF
CDR3nt: TGTGCCATCAGTGAGGCAGGGGGCGTCGCCGGCGAGCAGTACTTC
d_gene: TRBD1
abundance: many
v_gene: TRBV10-3
j_gene: TRBJ2-7

CDR3aa: CASSVGVRQETQYF
CDR3nt: TGTGCCAGCAGCGTAGGTGTTAGACAAGAGACCCAGTACTTC
d_gene: -
abundance: few
v_gene: TRBV9
j_gene: TRBJ2-5

CDR3aa: CSASPPGELYEQYF
CDR3nt: TGCAGTGCTAGCCCCCCAGGAGAACTCTACGAGCAGTACTTC
d_gene: -
abundance: -
v_gene: TRBV20-1
j_gene: TRBJ2-7

CDR3aa: CASSTGGGEKLFF
CDR3nt: TGTGCCAGCAGTACAGGTGGAGGAGAAAAACTGTTTTTT
d_gene: -
abundance: few
v_gene: TRBV25-1
j_gene: TRBJ1-4

CDR3aa: CAIRRGDVDTGELFF
CDR3nt: TGTGCCATCAGGAGAGGGGACGTAGACACCGGGGAGCTGTTTTTT
d_gene: -
abundance: few
v_gene: TRBV10-3
j_gene: TRBJ2-2

CDR3aa: CASSVVGVNTEAFF
CDR3nt: TGTGCCAGCAGCGTAGTAGGGGTGAACACTGAAGCTTTCTTT
d_gene: -
abundance: -
v_gene: TRBV9
j_gene: TRBJ1-1

CDR3aa: CASSVEEGGQGNSPLHF
CDR3nt: TGTGCCAGCAGCGTAGAGGAGGGCGGACAGGGAAATTCACCCCTCCACTTT
d_gene: TRBD1
abundance: many
v_gene: TRBV9
j_gene: TRBJ1-6

CDR3aa: CASATGLNTEAFF
CDR3nt: TGTGCCAGCGCGACAGGGCTGAACACTGAAGCTTTCTTT
d_gene: TRBD1
abundance: few
v_gene: TRBV6-1
j_gene: TRBJ1-1

CDR3aa: CASQAGGLNTEAFF
CDR3nt: TGCGCCAGCCAAGCGGGGGGACTGAACACTGAAGCTTTCTTT
d_gene: -
abundance: many
v_gene: TRBV10-1
j_gene: TRBJ1-1

CDR3aa: CSATGGAGELFF
CDR3nt: TGCAGCGCTACTGGGGGCGCCGGGGAGCTGTTTTTT
d_gene: -
abundance: -
v_gene: TRBV20-1
j_gene: TRBJ2-2

CDR3aa: CASIQIDSYEQYF
CDR3nt: TGTGCTAGCATACAGATCGACTCCTACGAGCAGTACTTC
d_gene: -
abundance: -
v_gene: TRBV9
j_gene: TRBJ2-7

CDR3aa: CSAARGADEQYF
CDR3nt: TGCAGTGCAGCGAGAGGGGCAGACGAGCAGTACTTC
d_gene: -
abundance: many
v_gene: TRBV20-1
j_gene: TRBJ2-7

CDR3aa: CASSLRLVGDYGYTF
CDR3nt: TGTGCCAGTAGTCTGCGGCTGGTTGGAGACTATGGCTACACCTTC
d_gene: -
abundance: many
v_gene: TRBV19
j_gene: TRBJ1-2

CDR3aa: CASRIQGAGYGYTF
CDR3nt: TGTGCCAGCAGGATACAGGGGGCAGGTTATGGCTACACCTTC
d_gene: TRBD1
abundance: -
v_gene: TRBV25-1
j_gene: TRBJ1-2

CDR3aa: CASSFGGFFSYEQYF
CDR3nt: TGTGCCAGCAGCTTTGGAGGGTTCTTCTCCTACGAGCAGTACTTC
d_gene: -
abundance: -
v_gene: TRBV7-9
j_gene: TRBJ2-7

CDR3aa: CASRRTGGMDEQYF
CDR3nt: TGTGCCAGCAGAAGGACAGGGGGCATGGACGAGCAGTACTTC
d_gene: TRBD1
abundance: few
v_gene: TRBV5-5
j_gene: TRBJ2-7

CDR3aa: CASSEGTGASPLHF
CDR3nt: TGTGCCAGCAGTGAGGGGACAGGGGCCTCACCCCTCCACTTT
d_gene: TRBD1
abundance: -
v_gene: TRBV2
j_gene: TRBJ1-6

CDR3aa: CASAKTGTRNTGELFF
CDR3nt: TGTGCCAGCGCCAAGACCGGGACTAGGAACACCGGGGAGCTGTTTTTT
d_gene: TRBD2
abundance: many
v_gene: TRBV25-1
j_gene: TRBJ2-2

CDR3aa: CASSYEGGASKTQYF
CDR3nt: TGTGCCAGCAGTTACGAGGGGGGGGCCTCCAAGACCCAGTACTTC
d_gene: -
abundance: -
v_gene: TRBV6-5
j_gene: TRBJ2-5